This T cell receptor (beta chain) is drawn from a study of identical twins. Whole-study findings and limits: Excess sharing by twins proved weaker in beta out-of-frame sequences. Models came in too low on out-of-frame TCR alpha sharing in monozygotic twins.

V was shortened by 10 bases and J by 4 bases, with 5 bases between the two germline ends. Germline CDR1 MNHEY, CDR2 SMNVEV (reference sequence). The CDR3 contains 9 residues. Addition of a universal primer site occurred through template switching, and cDNA carried unique molecular identifiers. TCRdb re-analysed the 5' RACE reads in MiXCR, keeping a single row per CDR3 protein. In the table there are hundreds of thousands of distinct CDR3 sequences, roughly 6% of which are singletons. On this clonotype itself: The antigen is not known.

Specimen: naive T cells sorted from blood. The gene calls are TRBV27 and TRBJ2-7; D gene ambiguous. This TCR was sampled from a man younger than 30 in good health. The CDR3 DNA follows: TGTGCCAACCCGTACGAGCAGTACGTC. It yields the protein CANPYEQYV.